Following are 10 T cell receptor beta chains from one sample sequenced in a study of CD4 T cells in relation to SARS-CoV-2 and coronaviruses. Repertoires were generated with immunoSEQ multiplex PCR, while TCRdb's copy carries only in-frame clones and drops some. The data hold tens of thousands of clones, with 80% to 90% observed a single time. Sequenced sample: memory CD4+ T cells from PBMCs. The receptors shown here come from an adult with COVID-19.

The CDR3 here is CASIGDSNYEQYF. In DNA, the CDR3 is TGTGCCAGCATAGGGGACAGCAACTACGAGCAGTACTTC. This rearrangement joins TRBV7-9 to TRBJ2-7, with 7 bases matching TRBD1. The CDR3 consists of 13 residues. Germline V gene data show CDR1 as SEHNR and CDR2 as FQNEAQ (reference sequence). Trimming at V came to 7 bases and at J to 3 bases, leaving 6 bases not matched to a gene.

This clone was counted between two and nine times. This sequence joins TRBV7-3 and TRBJ2-2, with no clear D. This CDR3 comprises 12 residues. Between the trimmed V and J ends, which lost 8 bases and 1 base, there was a span of 5 bases. The germline CDR1 and CDR2 sequences are SGHTA and FQGTGA. The CDR3, as DNA: TGTGCCAGCGGGATGAACACCGGGGAGCTGTTTTTT. Translation gives CASGMNTGELFF.

This chain joins TRBV15 and TRBJ1-1; perhaps TRBD1 as D (5 bases). V was trimmed by 3 bases and J by 8 bases, leaving 16 bases between them. CDR3 length equals 14 residues. CDR1 is LNHNV and CDR2 is YYDKDF in the germline V gene (reference sequence). The CDR3 nucleotides are TGTGCCACCAGCAGGGGGACCGCTACCGGCGAAGCTTTCTTT. It specifies CATSRGTATGEAFF.

This clone has a single count. The chain joins TRBV11-3 to TRBJ2-3; weak D call: TRBD1 (6 bases). This CDR3 contains 15 residues. CDR1 and CDR2 (germline): SGHNT, YENEEA. Trimming left V 5 bases short and J 2 bases short, with 14 bases between. The CDR3, as DNA: TGTGCCAGCAGCGCTCAGGGGTTCGACACAGATACGCAGTATTTT. This codes for CASSAQGFDTDTQYF.

The V call is TRBV7-9, the J call TRBJ2-2; tentative D call: TRBD1 (6 bases). This CDR3 comprises 16 residues. V lost 5 bases, J lost 5 bases, and 18 bases lay in between. The germline V gene encodes CDR1 SEHNR and CDR2 FQNEAQ (reference sequence). The CDR3 bases are TGTGCCAGCAGCCCGTTCCCCTCGGGACAAACCGGGGAGCTGTTTTTT. It codes for CASSPFPSGQTGELFF.

A word on this clone: Other DNA sequences in the sample encode the same CDR3. V gene TRBV7-3 combines with J gene TRBJ2-1, with D uncertain. Germline CDR1 is SGHTA and CDR2 is FQGTGA. This CDR3 is built from 15 residues. Trimming took off 4 bases at V and 4 bases at J, with 14 bases between the two ends. In nucleotides, the CDR3 is TGTGCCAGCAGCTCGCTGGCGGCTGGATACAATGAGCAGTTCTTC. Translating it yields CASSSLAAGYNEQFF.

The gene calls are TRBV5-1 and TRBJ1-5, with D uncertain. The CDR3 loop spans 13 amino acids. V lost 0 bases, J lost 5 bases, and 6 bases lay in between. CDR1 SGHRS and CDR2 YFSETQ come from the germline V gene. CDR3 DNA sequence: TGCGCCAGCAGCTTGGAGGCAGATCAGCCCCAGCATTTT. It is translated as CASSLEADQPQHF. Drawing the rest from reference TRBV5-1 and TRBJ1-5, the complete variable domain is KAGVTQTPRYLIKTRGQQVTLSCSPISGHRSVSWYQQTPGQGLQFLFEYFSETQRNKGNFPGRFSGRQFSNSRSEMNVSTLELGDSALYLCASSLEADQPQHFGDGTRLSIL.

CDR3 in amino acids: CASSGGTGGGEQYF. CDR3 coding DNA: TGCGCCAGCAGCGGAGGGACAGGGGGCGGCGAGCAGTACTTC. The rearrangement links TRBV5-1 to TRBJ2-7; 12 bases are a match to TRBD1. V gave up 4 bases and J gave up 6 bases; unmatched junction bases: 5. This CDR3 has 14 residues. Germline-derived CDR1 and CDR2 are SGHRS and YFSETQ.

The CDR3: CAWSVGVSGSQETQYF. The DNA for the CDR3 is TGTGCCTGGAGTGTAGGTGTTAGCGGGTCTCAAGAGACCCAGTACTTC. This chain connects TRBV30 to TRBJ2-5; 7 bases are shared with TRBD2. Germline CDR1 is GTSNPN and CDR2 is SVGIG (reference sequence). With 0 bases clipped from V and 2 bases from J, the junction kept 9 bases outside the gene matches. The CDR3 has 16 residues.

This clone occurred a few times. The chain uses TRBV28 and TRBJ1-4, with TRBD1 matching 9 bases. The CDR3 is 14 amino acids. The trim removed 6 bases at V and 8 bases at J, leaving 7 bases unmatched. Germline V gene data show CDR1 as MDHEN and CDR2 as SYDVKM. This CDR3 reads CASSPTGTGEKLFF. The CDR3 region has the DNA TGTGCCAGCAGCCCAACCGGGACAGGGGAAAAACTGTTTTTT.